This is a list of T cell receptor beta chains from one sample in a study of PD-L1 blockade in urothelial cancer. Sequenced by immunoSEQ multiplex PCR; TCRdb stores in-frame clones only, minus some. The repertoire holds tens of thousands of clones, with about 80% as singletons. The sequenced sample was PBMCs, obtained around atezolizumab (anti-PD-L1) treatment. Every receptor here comes from a man aged 70-80 years with urothelial cancer. The CDR3 runs from the conserved cysteine through the conserved F or W. The D gene is left open where the match is weak. The size entry is marked missing in some rows and otherwise reads once, few, many or a size class.

d_call j_call v_call clone_size cdr3_aa cdr3_nt
NA TRBJ1-3 TRBV30 NA CAWSVKIQVRGNTIYF TGTGCCTGGAGTGTTAAGATACAGGTCCGGGGAAACACCATATATTTT
TRBD2 TRBJ2-1 TRBV9 NA CASSAETSNYNEQFF TGTGCCAGCAGCGCGGAGACTAGCAACTACAATGAGCAGTTCTTC
TRBD2 TRBJ2-3 TRBV6-5 NA CASRSGRDTDTQYF TGTGCCAGCAGGAGCGGGAGGGACACAGATACGCAGTATTTT
NA TRBJ2-1 TRBV20-1 few CSAQFNEQFF TGCAGTGCTCAGTTCAACGAGCAGTTCTTC
NA TRBJ2-2 TRBV5-1 NA CASSFRVQGNTGELFF TGCGCCAGCAGCTTCAGGGTCCAGGGCAACACCGGGGAGCTGTTTTTT
TRBD2 TRBJ2-1 TRBV6-5 NA CASSLLGTSNEQFF TGTGCCAGCAGCCTCCTAGGGACTAGCAATGAGCAGTTCTTC
TRBD1 TRBJ2-1 TRBV27 NA CASSSSGGRDRSSYNEQFF TGTGCCAGCAGTTCCTCAGGGGGCCGGGACAGGTCCTCCTACAATGAGCAGTTCTTC
NA TRBJ1-1 TRBV7-9 NA CASSLPGAAEAFF TGTGCCAGCAGCTTACCAGGGGCCGCTGAAGCTTTCTTT
NA TRBJ1-1 TRBV5-1 NA CASSLAEGHTEAFF TGCGCCAGCAGCTTGGCCGAGGGTCACACTGAAGCTTTCTTT
NA TRBJ2-6 TRBV4-1 NA CASSQMGASGANVLTF TGCGCCAGCAGCCAAATGGGGGCCTCTGGGGCCAACGTCCTGACTTTC
TRBD2 TRBJ2-5 TRBV4-1 NA CASSQEAGGPRETQYF TGCGCCAGCAGCCAAGAAGCGGGAGGGCCGAGAGAGACCCAGTACTTC
NA TRBJ2-1 TRBV6-5 NA CASSIAEPSYNEQFF TGTGCCAGCAGTATAGCGGAACCGTCCTACAATGAGCAGTTCTTC
TRBD1 TRBJ2-7 TRBV6-1 NA CATSRDRAYEQYF TGTGCCACCTCAAGGGACAGGGCCTACGAGCAGTACTTC
NA TRBJ1-5 TRBV7-2 NA CASSLLGQFNQPQHF TGTGCCAGCAGCTTATTAGGACAGTTCAATCAGCCCCAGCATTTT
TRBD2 TRBJ2-3 TRBV19 NA CASSISILAVTDTQYF TGTGCCAGTAGTATAAGTATACTAGCGGTCACAGATACGCAGTATTTT
TRBD2 TRBJ2-2 TRBV9 NA CASSATGGGANTGELFF TGTGCCAGCAGCGCGACCGGCGGGGGTGCGAACACCGGGGAGCTGTTTTTT
NA TRBJ1-2 TRBV4-1 NA CASSPRSSTAHDYGYTF TGCGCCAGCAGCCCGCGGTCATCGACAGCCCACGACTATGGCTACACCTTC
NA TRBJ2-5 TRBV7-3 NA CASSFGGRETQYF TGTGCCAGCAGCTTCGGGGGACGCGAGACCCAGTACTTC
TRBD1 TRBJ2-3 TRBV7-8 NA CASSWVDGQGTDTQYF TGTGCCAGCAGCTGGGTCGATGGACAGGGCACAGATACGCAGTATTTT